This is a list of T cell receptor beta chains from one sample in a study of cytomegalovirus exposure and HLA in healthy donors. The method was immunoSEQ multiplex PCR; TCRdb's version includes in-frame clones alone and lacks a portion of them. The data show fewer than 200,000 clones, with over 60% seen just once and about 1.4% held by the top ten. Sequenced input: PBMCs. These receptors came from a girl between 5 and 17 years old in good health and CMV-seronegative. CDR3s include the opening cysteine and the closing phenylalanine or tryptophan. D genes are given only for firm matches. Clone sizes are given selectively: once, few, many, or a class where the clone is expanded.

clone_size d_call j_call v_call cdr3_nt cdr3_aa
NA TRBD2 TRBJ2-1 TRBV2 TGTGCCAGCACCAGGGACTACGACAATGAGCAGTTCTTC CASTRDYDNEQFF
NA NA TRBJ1-1 TRBV10-3 TGTGCCATCCGGGGAGGCGGGACTGAAGCTTTCTTT CAIRGGGTEAFF
NA TRBD1 TRBJ2-5 TRBV5-4 TGTGCCAGCAGCCTGACAGGGATACAAGAGACCCAGTACTTC CASSLTGIQETQYF
NA TRBD1 TRBJ2-7 TRBV27 TGTGCCAGCAGTCCTCGGACAGGGGGCTCCTACGAGCAGTACTTC CASSPRTGGSYEQYF
NA NA TRBJ1-3 TRBV25-1 TGTGCCAGCAGTGCCATAGGACAAGACTCTGGAAACACCATATATTTT CASSAIGQDSGNTIYF
NA NA TRBJ1-1 TRBV27 TGTGCCAGCAGTCGGTCAGGCTCTGAAGCTTTCTTT CASSRSGSEAFF
once NA TRBJ2-5 TRBV5-1 TGCGCCAGCAGCTTGGACGTCCGGCGGGGCTCGTACCAAGAGACCCAGTACTTC CASSLDVRRGSYQETQYF
NA TRBD1 TRBJ2-7 TRBV5-1 TGCGCCAGCAGCTTGTTGGGACAGGGGGTCCTCACCTACGAGCAGTACTTC CASSLLGQGVLTYEQYF
once TRBD1 TRBJ1-2 TRBV5-1 TGCGCCAGCAGCCTGTACTCGACAGGGGCGGCCTATGGCTACACCTTC CASSLYSTGAAYGYTF
NA TRBD1 TRBJ1-2 TRBV2 TGTGCCAGCGAACCCGACAGGGTCTATGGCTACACCTTC CASEPDRVYGYTF
few TRBD2 TRBJ2-3 TRBV5-1 TGCGCCAGCAGCCTCGGGGGGGCGGATACGCAGTATTTT CASSLGGADTQYF
NA TRBD2 TRBJ2-3 TRBV15 TGTGCCACCAGCAGAGGCAGCCCCCCTACTAGCGGGGGCGAATATTTT CATSRGSPPTSGGEYF
NA TRBD2 TRBJ2-6 TRBV15 TGTGCCACCAGCAGAGACCCAGCGGGGGCTGGGGCCAACGTCCTGACTTTC CATSRDPAGAGANVLTF
NA NA TRBJ1-3 TRBV13 TGTGCCAGCAGCTTAAGGGGAATAGGGGCTGGAAACACCATATATTTT CASSLRGIGAGNTIYF
NA NA TRBJ1-3 TRBV7-9 TGTGCCAGCAGCCCAAATCGGTCGGGTGGAAACACCATATATTTT CASSPNRSGGNTIYF
NA TRBD1 TRBJ1-1 TRBV29-1 TGCAGCGCCAAGACAGGGGGTAGCACTGAAGCTTTCTTT CSAKTGGSTEAFF
once TRBD1 TRBJ2-2 TRBV27 TGTGCCAGCAGTTTGAGGGGGCCTAACGGGGAGCTGTTTTTT CASSLRGPNGELFF
NA TRBD2 TRBJ2-3 TRBV4-2 TGTGCCAGCAGCCAAGACTCTAGCGGGGGGGCAGATACGCAGTATTTT CASSQDSSGGADTQYF
few NA TRBJ1-5 TRBV7-9 TGTGCCAGCAGCTTATCCAGGGGCGGCGAGCAGCCCCAGCATTTT CASSLSRGGEQPQHF
NA TRBD1 TRBJ1-6 TRBV7-9 TGTGCCAGCAGCTTAGCACAGGGGGAAGGCTCACCCCTCCACTTT CASSLAQGEGSPLHF
NA NA TRBJ2-3 TRBV30 TGTGCCTGGGGGTTGGGGGGGCCCACAGATACGCAGTATTTT CAWGLGGPTDTQYF
NA NA TRBJ1-2 TRBV6-5 TGTGCCAGCAGCTTATTAAACGGGGGAGGCTACACCTTC CASSLLNGGGYTF
NA NA TRBJ1-3 TRBV2 TGTGCCAGCAGTGGACTATCTGGAAACACCATATATTTT CASSGLSGNTIYF
NA NA TRBJ2-5 TRBV15 TGTGCCACCAGCAGAGATGAAGTTCATCCAGGCCAAGAGACCCAGTACTTC CATSRDEVHPGQETQYF
few TRBD1 TRBJ2-7 TRBV5-1 TGCGCCAGCAGCTTGGGACAGGGGGTTTACGAGCAGTACTTC CASSLGQGVYEQYF
NA TRBD1 TRBJ1-2 TRBV19 TGTGCCAGTAGTATCTTATCGGCAGGGGGCCTGACCCCCTATGGCTACACCTTC CASSILSAGGLTPYGYTF
NA NA TRBJ1-5 TRBV19 TGTGCCAGTAGTATTTGGGGGGAGAGCAATCAGCCCCAGCATTTT CASSIWGESNQPQHF
NA TRBD1 TRBJ1-5 TRBV5-6 TGTGCCAGCAGCTTGGGGGGACAGGGAGAGGGTGGTAGCAATCAGCCCCAGCATTTT CASSLGGQGEGGSNQPQHF
few TRBD1 TRBJ1-1 TRBV29-1 TGCAGCGTTGCCGGGACAGGGGATTTAGACACTGAAGCTTTCTTT CSVAGTGDLDTEAFF
once NA TRBJ2-3 TRBV5-6 TGTGCCAGCAGCTTGGGCCAGGGTGGGCCAGATACGCAGTATTTT CASSLGQGGPDTQYF
NA TRBD2 TRBJ2-1 TRBV30 TGTGCCTGGAATCCCGGGACTAACAATGAGCAGTTCTTC CAWNPGTNNEQFF
NA NA TRBJ1-2 TRBV10-3 TGTGCCATCAGTGAGGGAGTGACCTATGGCTACACCTTC CAISEGVTYGYTF
NA TRBD2 TRBJ2-3 TRBV5-5 TGTGCCAGCAGCCTGGGACTAGCGGGCTGGTTAGATAGCACAGATACGCAGTATTTT CASSLGLAGWLDSTDTQYF
few NA TRBJ2-7 TRBV9 TGTGCCAGCAGCGTAGCTGGGGGGGGGCCCCATGACCTCTACGAGCAGTACTTC CASSVAGGGPHDLYEQYF
NA NA TRBJ1-3 TRBV4-2 TGTGCCAGCAGTTCCGACGGGAGCTCTGGAAACACCATATATTTT CASSSDGSSGNTIYF
once TRBD1 TRBJ1-1 TRBV16 TGTGCCAGCAGCCCCCGGGACAGCCCCACTGAAGCTTTCTTT CASSPRDSPTEAFF
NA TRBD2 TRBJ2-5 TRBV2 TGTGCCAGCACCGGACTAGCGGGGGGAGAGACCCAGTACTTC CASTGLAGGETQYF
NA TRBD1 TRBJ2-5 TRBV6-1 TGTGCCAGCAGTGAAGTTTTCGGGACAGGGGGCAAAGAGACCCAGTACTTC CASSEVFGTGGKETQYF
NA NA TRBJ1-2 TRBV6-1 TGTGCCAGCAGTGAATCAGGGGACTATGGCTACACCTTC CASSESGDYGYTF
NA TRBD2 TRBJ2-7 TRBV6-5 TGTGCCAGCAGTCAGCGGGGCGAGCAGTACTTC CASSQRGEQYF
NA TRBD1 TRBJ1-5 TRBV18 TGTGCCAGCTCACCGGGACAGGGTAGCAATCAGCCCCAGCATTTT CASSPGQGSNQPQHF
NA NA TRBJ2-4 TRBV7-3 TGTGCCAGCAGCTCAACAGGGGAGGTTTGGAACATTCAGTACTTC CASSSTGEVWNIQYF
few NA TRBJ1-2 TRBV5-6 TGTGCCAGCAGCTTGTCGCGGGCCGGCTACACCTTC CASSLSRAGYTF
NA TRBD2 TRBJ2-5 TRBV5-4 TGTGCCAGCAGCTTGGAGCGGGGGGGGGAGACCCAGTACTTC CASSLERGGETQYF
NA TRBD1 TRBJ1-2 TRBV18 TGTGCCAGCTCACCTAAGGACAGGGCATTCTATGGCTACACCTTC CASSPKDRAFYGYTF
NA TRBD1 TRBJ2-3 TRBV5-1 TGCGCCAGCAGCTGGGACAGGCCCACAGATACGCAGTATTTT CASSWDRPTDTQYF
NA TRBD1 TRBJ1-5 TRBV9 TGTGCCAGCAGCGCGGACAGGAACAATCAGCCCCAGCATTTT CASSADRNNQPQHF